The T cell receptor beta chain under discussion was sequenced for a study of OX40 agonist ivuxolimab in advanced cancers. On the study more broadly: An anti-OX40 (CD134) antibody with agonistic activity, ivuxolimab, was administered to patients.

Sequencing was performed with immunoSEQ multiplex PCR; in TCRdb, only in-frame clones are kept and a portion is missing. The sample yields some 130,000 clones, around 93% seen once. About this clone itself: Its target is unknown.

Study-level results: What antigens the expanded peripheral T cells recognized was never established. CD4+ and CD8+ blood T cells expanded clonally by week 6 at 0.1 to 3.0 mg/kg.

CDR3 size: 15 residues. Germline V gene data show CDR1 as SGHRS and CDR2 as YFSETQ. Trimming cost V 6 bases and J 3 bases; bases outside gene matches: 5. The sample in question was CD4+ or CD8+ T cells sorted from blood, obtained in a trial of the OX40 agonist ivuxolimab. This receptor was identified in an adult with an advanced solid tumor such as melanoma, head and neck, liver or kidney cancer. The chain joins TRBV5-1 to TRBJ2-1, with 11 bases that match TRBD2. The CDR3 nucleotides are TGCGCCAGCACCAATAGCGGGGGGGACTACAATGAGCAGTTCTTC. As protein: CASTNSGGDYNEQFF.